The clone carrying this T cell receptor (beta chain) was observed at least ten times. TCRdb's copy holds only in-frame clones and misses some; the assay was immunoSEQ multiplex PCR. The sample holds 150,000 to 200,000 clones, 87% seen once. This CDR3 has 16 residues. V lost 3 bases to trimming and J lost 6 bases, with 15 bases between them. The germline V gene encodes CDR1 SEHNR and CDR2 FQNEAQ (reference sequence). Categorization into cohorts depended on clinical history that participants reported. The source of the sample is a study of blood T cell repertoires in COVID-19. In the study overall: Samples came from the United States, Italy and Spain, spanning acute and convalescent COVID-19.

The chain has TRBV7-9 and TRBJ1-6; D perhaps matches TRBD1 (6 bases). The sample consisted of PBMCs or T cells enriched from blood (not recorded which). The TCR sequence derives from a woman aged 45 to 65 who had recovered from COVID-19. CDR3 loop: CASSFGQGFANSPLHF. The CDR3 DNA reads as TGTGCCAGCAGCTTTGGCCAGGGGTTTGCTAATTCACCCCTCCACTTT.